The rows below give T cell receptor beta chains drawn from one sample of a study of shared clonotypes between healthy human individuals. Clones were read by immunoSEQ multiplex PCR, and TCRdb kept only the in-frame ones, dropping some. The table records roughly 1,600,000 clones, roughly 98.5% of them present only once. Sample: naive CD4+ T cells sorted from blood. The receptors come from a young man in good health. The CDR3 runs from the conserved cysteine through the conserved F or W. The D gene is left open where the match is weak. Clone size is shown for a subset of rows, as once, few, many or a class of expanded clone.

CASSLRDRDSEQFF TGCGCCAGCAGCTTGAGGGACAGGGATAGTGAGCAGTTCTTC TRBJ2-1 TRBD1 TRBV5-1 .
CASSLGQGYTEAFF TGTGCCAGCAGTTTGGGGCAGGGGTACACTGAAGCTTTCTTT TRBJ1-1 . TRBV28 .
CASSPRDRDTGELFF TGTGCCAGCTCACCCCGGGACAGGGACACCGGGGAGCTGTTTTTT TRBJ2-2 TRBD1 TRBV18 .
CASSFRPRMYNEQFF TGTGCCAGCAGCTTTAGGCCAAGAATGTACAATGAGCAGTTCTTC TRBJ2-1 . TRBV11-2 .
CASSFPPREQYF TGTGCCAGCAGTTTCCCGCCTCGCGAGCAGTACTTC TRBJ2-7 . TRBV28 once
CASSLFDRGFQPQHF TGTGCCAGCAGCTTATTTGACAGGGGTTTTCAGCCCCAGCATTTT TRBJ1-5 TRBD1 TRBV7-8 .
CASSLSLRGRPEEQYF TGCGCCAGCAGCTTGAGTCTGCGCGGCAGGCCGGAGGAGCAGTACTTC TRBJ2-7 . TRBV5-1 .
CASSISSGRRNEQFF TGTGCCAGTAGTATTTCTAGCGGGAGGAGAAATGAGCAGTTCTTC TRBJ2-1 TRBD2 TRBV19 .
CASSVGQGNTGELFF TGCGCCAGCAGCGTAGGACAGGGGAACACCGGGGAGCTGTTTTTT TRBJ2-2 TRBD1 TRBV5-1 many
CASSSLAAQASTKFF TGTGCCAGCAGTTCACTCGCTGCCCAGGCGTCGACGAAGTTCTTC TRBJ2-1 . TRBV27 .
CASSLQSGRVLFEQYF TGTGCCAGCAGCTTACAGAGCGGGAGGGTCCTCTTCGAGCAGTACTTC TRBJ2-7 TRBD2 TRBV5-4 .
CASSLGPMGREQYF TGTGCCAGCAGCTTGGGGCCAATGGGGCGCGAGCAGTACTTC TRBJ2-7 . TRBV5-4 .
CASSYGSGIAYEQYF TGTGCCAGCAGCTACGGTAGCGGGATAGCCTACGAGCAGTACTTC TRBJ2-7 TRBD2 TRBV7-2 .
CASSWIPGLAGVAYEQYF TGCGCCAGCAGCTGGATTCCGGGACTAGCGGGAGTTGCTTACGAGCAGTACTTC TRBJ2-7 TRBD2 TRBV5-1 .
CASTSSPNQPQHF TGTGCCAGCACCTCCAGTCCCAATCAGCCCCAGCATTTT TRBJ1-5 . TRBV28 .
CSARSPSEQYF TGCAGTGCTAGATCTCCATCCGAGCAGTACTTC TRBJ2-7 . TRBV20-1 .
CAWSLTGQTLYGYTF TGTGCCTGGAGTCTTACGGGACAGACACTCTATGGCTACACCTTC TRBJ1-2 TRBD1 TRBV30 once
CASSFGSNTEAFF TGCGCCAGCAGCTTTGGGTCGAACACTGAAGCTTTCTTT TRBJ1-1 . TRBV5-1 .
CASSLPDYSDYGYTF TGTGCCAGCAGTTTACCGGACTACAGCGACTATGGCTACACCTTC TRBJ1-2 . TRBV28 .
CASSLVGGAFNEAFF TGTGCCAGCAGCTTAGTAGGGGGCGCGTTCAATGAAGCTTTCTTT TRBJ1-1 TRBD1 TRBV7-2 .
CASSLGRNTGELFF TGTGCCAGCAGCTTGGGGCGGAACACCGGGGAGCTGTTTTTT TRBJ2-2 . TRBV5-4 .
CASSRQAGLAYEQYF TGTGCCAGCAGCCGCCAAGCGGGCCTTGCCTACGAGCAGTACTTC TRBJ2-7 . TRBV7-9 once
CSVMPPTPGTVRMETQYF TGCAGCGTCATGCCACCCACCCCCGGGACAGTGAGAATGGAGACCCAGTACTTC TRBJ2-5 TRBD1 TRBV29-1 .
CASSGTIYEQYF TGTGCCAGCAGCGGGACAATCTACGAGCAGTACTTC TRBJ2-7 . TRBV7-2 .
CASSVATGGYGYTF TGTGCCAGCAGCGTAGCTACAGGGGGCTATGGCTACACCTTC TRBJ1-2 TRBD1 TRBV9 .
CASTPGPGNTIYF TGTGCCAGCACGCCGGGACCTGGAAACACCATATATTTT TRBJ1-3 . TRBV2 .
CAWRDDRVRQYF TGTGCCTGGAGGGACGACAGGGTTCGGCAGTACTTC TRBJ2-7 TRBD1 TRBV30 .
CATSPFAGGNSYEQYF TGTGCCACCAGCCCATTTGCAGGGGGCAATTCCTACGAGCAGTACTTC TRBJ2-7 TRBD1 TRBV15 .
CASSARDRYYNEQFF TGTGCCAGCAGCGCCCGGGACAGGTACTACAATGAGCAGTTCTTC TRBJ2-1 TRBD1 TRBV9 .
CASSPRGAGAPSYEQYF TGCGCCAGCAGCCCACGAGGGGCGGGAGCCCCCTCCTACGAGCAGTACTTC TRBJ2-7 TRBD2 TRBV4-3 .
CTSSQDQGDASYEQYF TGCACCAGCAGCCAAGATCAAGGAGACGCCTCCTACGAGCAGTACTTC TRBJ2-7 . TRBV1 .
CASRPVGNTGELFF TGTGCCAGCAGGCCTGTGGGGAACACCGGGGAGCTGTTTTTT TRBJ2-2 . TRBV19 .
CASSLGLGTDTQYF TGTGCCAGCAGTTTAGGACTCGGCACAGATACGCAGTATTTT TRBJ2-3 . TRBV27 .
CAGIRLNTEAFF TGTGCTGGGATTAGGCTGAACACTGAAGCTTTCTTT TRBJ1-1 . TRBV28 .
CASSVLGRALIRSEQFF TGTGCCAGCAGCGTCCTCGGGAGGGCTTTAATACGGTCCGAGCAGTTCTTC TRBJ2-1 TRBD2 TRBV9 .
CASSLVARGAKNIQYF TGTGCCAGCAGCTTAGTAGCTCGCGGAGCCAAAAACATTCAGTACTTC TRBJ2-4 . TRBV7-2 .
CASTTTGTGGFETQYF TGTGCCAGCACGACTACCGGGACAGGGGGCTTCGAGACCCAGTACTTC TRBJ2-5 TRBD1 TRBV28 .
CASSLVGSGSNEQFF TGTGCCAGCAGCTTAGTGGGTAGCGGGAGCAATGAGCAGTTCTTC TRBJ2-1 TRBD2 TRBV7-6 .
CASSLIPGDTGELFF TGTGCCAGCAGCTTAATCCCCGGGGACACCGGGGAGCTGTTTTTT TRBJ2-2 . TRBV11-3 .
CASSGGLGASTDTQYF TGCGCCAGCAGCGGTGGTTTGGGGGCTAGCACAGATACGCAGTATTTT TRBJ2-3 . TRBV5-1 .
CASSWTDRTYEQYF TGTGCCAGCAGTTGGACGGACCGAACCTACGAGCAGTACTTC TRBJ2-7 . TRBV28 .
CASSVAAVTETQYF TGTGCCAGCAGCGTAGCGGCGGTTACAGAGACCCAGTACTTC TRBJ2-5 . TRBV9 .
CASRDSHMSNQPQHF TGTGCCAGCAGGGACAGCCATATGAGCAATCAGCCCCAGCATTTT TRBJ1-5 . TRBV2 .
CASSEGAGGSPAGGQYF TGTGCCAGCAGTGAAGGGGCGGGGGGCAGCCCAGCAGGGGGGCAGTACTTC TRBJ2-7 . TRBV6-1 .
CATSRGGTDNYGYTF TGTGCCACCAGCAGAGGTGGGACGGATAACTATGGCTACACCTTC TRBJ1-2 . TRBV15 .
CASSKATPDRRPNNEQFF TGTGCCAGCAGCAAAGCGACCCCAGACCGCAGGCCCAACAATGAGCAGTTCTTC TRBJ2-1 . TRBV21-1 .
CSVARGGSPDTQYF TGCAGCGTAGCTAGGGGCGGGAGCCCAGATACGCAGTATTTT TRBJ2-3 TRBD2 TRBV29-1 .
CASSFGTENTGELFF TGTGCCAGCAGCTTTGGGACAGAAAACACCGGGGAGCTGTTTTTT TRBJ2-2 TRBD1 TRBV4-2 .
CASSSNLGAQFF TGTGCCAGCAGCTCCAATTTGGGGGCCCAGTTTTTT TRBJ1-4 . TRBV7-8 .
CSAPKGGGTGELFF TGCAGCGCCCCGAAGGGGGGGGGCACCGGGGAGCTGTTTTTT TRBJ2-2 . TRBV29-1 .
CASSLAGQGSYNEQFF TGTGCCAGCAGCTTAGCGGGACAGGGGTCATACAATGAGCAGTTCTTC TRBJ2-1 TRBD1 TRBV7-6 .
CASSSPHGSSYEQYF TGTGCCAGCAGTTCACCGCACGGGAGCTCCTACGAGCAGTACTTC TRBJ2-7 . TRBV6-5 .
CASSMGTGNEQFF TGCGCCAGCAGCATGGGGACAGGCAATGAGCAGTTCTTC TRBJ2-1 TRBD1 TRBV5-1 .
CASSLKGHIYEQYF TGTGCCAGCAGCTTGAAGGGACATATCTACGAGCAGTACTTC TRBJ2-7 . TRBV7-8 .
CASSATGTPNNEQFF TGCGCCAGCAGCGCTACCGGGACACCGAACAATGAGCAGTTCTTC TRBJ2-1 . TRBV5-1 .